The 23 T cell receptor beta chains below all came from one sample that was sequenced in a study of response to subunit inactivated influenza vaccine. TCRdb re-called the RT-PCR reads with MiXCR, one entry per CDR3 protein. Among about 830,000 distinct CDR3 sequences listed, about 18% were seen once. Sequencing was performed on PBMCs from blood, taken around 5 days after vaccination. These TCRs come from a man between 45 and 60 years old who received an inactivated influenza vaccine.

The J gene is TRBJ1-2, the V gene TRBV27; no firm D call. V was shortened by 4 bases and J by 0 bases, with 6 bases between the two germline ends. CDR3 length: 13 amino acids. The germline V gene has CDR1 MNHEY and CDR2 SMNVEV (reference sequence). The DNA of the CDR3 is TGTGCCAGCAGTTATGCATCTAACTATGGCTACACCTTC. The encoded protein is CASSYASNYGYTF.

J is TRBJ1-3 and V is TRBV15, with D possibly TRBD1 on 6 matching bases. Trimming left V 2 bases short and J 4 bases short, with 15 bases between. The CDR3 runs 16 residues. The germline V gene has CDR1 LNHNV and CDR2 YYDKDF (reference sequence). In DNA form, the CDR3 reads TGTGCCACCAGCAGAACTACAGGGTTCTTCGGAAACACCATATATTTT. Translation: CATSRTTGFFGNTIYF.

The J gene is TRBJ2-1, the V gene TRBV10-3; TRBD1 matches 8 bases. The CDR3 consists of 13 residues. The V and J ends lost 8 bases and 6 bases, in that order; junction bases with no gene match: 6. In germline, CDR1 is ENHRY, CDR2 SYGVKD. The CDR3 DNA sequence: TGTGCCATCGGGATACAGGGGGGCAATGAGCAGTTCTTC. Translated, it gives CAIGIQGGNEQFF.

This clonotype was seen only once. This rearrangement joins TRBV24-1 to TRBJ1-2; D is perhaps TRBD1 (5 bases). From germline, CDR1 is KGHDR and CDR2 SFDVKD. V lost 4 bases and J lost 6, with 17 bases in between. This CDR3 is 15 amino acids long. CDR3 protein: CATSDPGRGLDGYTF. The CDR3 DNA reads TGTGCCACCAGTGACCCGGGACGGGGACTTGATGGCTACACCTTC.

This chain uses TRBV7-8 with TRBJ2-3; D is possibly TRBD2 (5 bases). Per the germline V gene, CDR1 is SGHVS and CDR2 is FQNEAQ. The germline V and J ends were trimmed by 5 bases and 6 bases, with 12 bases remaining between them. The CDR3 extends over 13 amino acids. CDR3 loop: CASSPEGRDTQYF. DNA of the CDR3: TGTGCCAGCAGCCCCGAGGGCCGTGATACGCAGTATTTT.

CDR3 region: CAIRSGTSGNNEQYF. CDR3 DNA: TGTGCCATCAGATCCGGGACTAGCGGGAACAATGAGCAGTACTTC. The chain recombines TRBV10-3 with TRBJ2-7, with 13 bases identical to TRBD2. The CDR3 extends over 15 amino acids. CDR1 is ENHRY, CDR2 SYGVKD, per germline. The ends lost 6 bases at V and 7 bases at J; junction bases unmatched: 9.

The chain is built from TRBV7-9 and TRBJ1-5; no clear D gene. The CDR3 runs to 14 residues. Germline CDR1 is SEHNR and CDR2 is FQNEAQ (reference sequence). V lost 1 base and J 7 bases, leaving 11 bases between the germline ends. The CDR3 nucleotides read TGTGCCAGCAGCTTAGACGGCTTTGGGCAGCCCCAGCATTTT. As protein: CASSLDGFGQPQHF.

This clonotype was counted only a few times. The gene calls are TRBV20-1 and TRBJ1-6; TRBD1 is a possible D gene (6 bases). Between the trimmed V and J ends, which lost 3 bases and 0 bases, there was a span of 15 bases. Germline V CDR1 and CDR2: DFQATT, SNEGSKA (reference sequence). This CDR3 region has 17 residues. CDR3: CSARAGAQVSYNSPLHF. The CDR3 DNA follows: TGCAGTGCTAGGGCAGGGGCCCAGGTCTCCTATAATTCACCCCTCCACTTT.

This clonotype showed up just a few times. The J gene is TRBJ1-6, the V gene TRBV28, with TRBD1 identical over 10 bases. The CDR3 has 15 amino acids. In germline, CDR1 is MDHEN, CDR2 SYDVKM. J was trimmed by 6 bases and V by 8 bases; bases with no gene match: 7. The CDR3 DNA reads TGTGCCAGCCTCCCCGGGACAGGGGCTAATTCACCCCTCCACTTT. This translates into CASLPGTGANSPLHF.

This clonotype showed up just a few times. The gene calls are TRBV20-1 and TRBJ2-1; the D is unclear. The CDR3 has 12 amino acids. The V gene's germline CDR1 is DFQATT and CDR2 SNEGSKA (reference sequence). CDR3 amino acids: CSLRATVNEQFF. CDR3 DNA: TGCAGCCTCCGGGCCACCGTAAATGAGCAGTTCTTC.

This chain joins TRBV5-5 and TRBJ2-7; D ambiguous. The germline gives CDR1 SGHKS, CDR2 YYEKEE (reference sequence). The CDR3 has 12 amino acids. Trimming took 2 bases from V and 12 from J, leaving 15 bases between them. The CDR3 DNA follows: TGTGCCAGCAGCTTTGCGGCGGATACTCGGTACTTC. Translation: CASSFAADTRYF.

Here the CDR3 reads CASSHYRPAGDNSYEQYF. The CDR3 DNA reads as TGTGCCAGCAGTCATTATCGACCAGCGGGAGATAATTCCTACGAGCAGTACTTC. The chain recombines TRBV28 with TRBJ2-7; 8 nucleotides agree with TRBD2. This CDR3 region has 18 residues. The germline gives CDR1 MDHEN, CDR2 SYDVKM. With 5 bases clipped from V and 1 base from J, the junction kept 16 bases outside the gene matches.

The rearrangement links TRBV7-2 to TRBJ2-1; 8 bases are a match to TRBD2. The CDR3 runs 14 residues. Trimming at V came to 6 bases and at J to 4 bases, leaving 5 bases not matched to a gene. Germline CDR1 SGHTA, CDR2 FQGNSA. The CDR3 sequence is CASSPASGYNEQFF. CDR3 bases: TGTGCCAGCAGTCCCGCTAGCGGGTACAATGAGCAGTTCTTC.

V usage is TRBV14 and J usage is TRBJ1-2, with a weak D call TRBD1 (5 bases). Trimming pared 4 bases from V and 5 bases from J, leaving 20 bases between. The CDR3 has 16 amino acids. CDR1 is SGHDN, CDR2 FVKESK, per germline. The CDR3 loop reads CASSRGRLTAPYGYTF. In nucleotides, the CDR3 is TGTGCCAGCAGCCGGGGCCGACTCACCGCCCCTTATGGCTACACCTTC.

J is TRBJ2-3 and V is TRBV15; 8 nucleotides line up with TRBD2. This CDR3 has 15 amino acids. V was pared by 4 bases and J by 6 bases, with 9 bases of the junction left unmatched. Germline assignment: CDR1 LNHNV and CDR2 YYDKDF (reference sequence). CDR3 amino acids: CATSISGGAGDTQYF. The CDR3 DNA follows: TGTGCCACCAGCATCTCCGGGGGGGCCGGCGATACGCAGTATTTT.

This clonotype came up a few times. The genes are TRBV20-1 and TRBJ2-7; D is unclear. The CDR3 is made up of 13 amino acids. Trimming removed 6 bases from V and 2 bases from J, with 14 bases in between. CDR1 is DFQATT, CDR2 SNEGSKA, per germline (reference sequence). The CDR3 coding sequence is TGCAGTGCCCGGGCCCTTTCCACCTACGAGCAGTACTTC. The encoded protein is CSARALSTYEQYF.

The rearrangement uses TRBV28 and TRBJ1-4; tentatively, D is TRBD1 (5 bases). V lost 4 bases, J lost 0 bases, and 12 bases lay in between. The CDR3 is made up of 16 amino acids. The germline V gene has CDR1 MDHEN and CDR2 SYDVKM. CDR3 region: CASSWGTGSTNEKLFF. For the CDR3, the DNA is TGTGCCAGCAGTTGGGGCACGGGGTCAACTAATGAAAAACTGTTTTTT.

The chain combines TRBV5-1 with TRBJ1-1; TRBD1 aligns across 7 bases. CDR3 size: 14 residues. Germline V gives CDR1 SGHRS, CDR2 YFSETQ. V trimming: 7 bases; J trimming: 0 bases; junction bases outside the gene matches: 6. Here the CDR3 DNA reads TGCGCCAGCTGTTACAGGGGAATGAACACTGAAGCTTTCTTT. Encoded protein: CASCYRGMNTEAFF.

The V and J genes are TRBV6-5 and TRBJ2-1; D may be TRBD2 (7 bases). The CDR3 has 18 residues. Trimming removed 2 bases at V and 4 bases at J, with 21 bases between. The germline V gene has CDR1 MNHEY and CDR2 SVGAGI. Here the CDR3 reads CASSYALSWGGLYNEQFF. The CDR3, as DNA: TGTGCCAGCAGTTACGCTCTTAGCTGGGGGGGCCTATACAATGAGCAGTTCTTC.

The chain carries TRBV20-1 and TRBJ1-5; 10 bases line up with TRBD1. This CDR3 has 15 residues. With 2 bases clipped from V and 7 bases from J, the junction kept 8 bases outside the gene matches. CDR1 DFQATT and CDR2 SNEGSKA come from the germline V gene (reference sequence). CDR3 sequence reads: CSARSRQGAGQPQHF. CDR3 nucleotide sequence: TGCAGTGCTAGATCAAGACAGGGGGCTGGACAGCCCCAGCATTTT.

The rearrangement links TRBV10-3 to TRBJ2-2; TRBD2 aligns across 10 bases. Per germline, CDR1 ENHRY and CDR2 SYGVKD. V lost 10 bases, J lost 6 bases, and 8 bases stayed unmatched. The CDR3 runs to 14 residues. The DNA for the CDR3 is TGTGCCAGCCATCCTAGCGGGGGTGCCGGGGAGCTGTTTTTT. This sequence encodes CASHPSGGAGELFF.

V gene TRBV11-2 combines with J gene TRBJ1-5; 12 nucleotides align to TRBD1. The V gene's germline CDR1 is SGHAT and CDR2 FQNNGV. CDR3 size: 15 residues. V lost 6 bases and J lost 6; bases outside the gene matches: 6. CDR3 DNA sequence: TGTGCCAGCAGTCCGGGACAGGGGGCAGGTCAGCCCCAGCATTTT. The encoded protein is CASSPGQGAGQPQHF.

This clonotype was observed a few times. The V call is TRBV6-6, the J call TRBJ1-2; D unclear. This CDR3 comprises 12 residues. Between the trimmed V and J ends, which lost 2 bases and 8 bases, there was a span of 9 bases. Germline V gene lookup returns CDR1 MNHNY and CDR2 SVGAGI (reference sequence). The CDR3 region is CASSYGEWGYTF. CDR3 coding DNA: TGTGCCAGCAGTTACGGCGAGTGGGGCTACACCTTC.